This T cell receptor (beta chain) was captured by sequencing in a study of response to subunit inactivated influenza vaccine. Study conclusions and caveats: Authors suggested few new T cells are recruited by each seasonal influenza vaccination.

This clonotype showed up just a few times. Its antigen is not identified. The V end lost 2 bases, the J end lost 8 bases, and 12 bases lay between the germline ends. The germline V gene encodes CDR1 MDHEN and CDR2 SYDVKM. This CDR3 has 14 amino acids. TCRdb passed the RT-PCR reads through MiXCR, listing each CDR3 protein once. The table includes hundreds of thousands of distinct CDR3 sequences, 9.5% to 12% detected once. The chain carries TRBV28 and TRBJ1-4; D perhaps matches TRBD1 (5 bases). The TCR was taken from a man aged 50-60 years who received an inactivated influenza vaccine. The sample consisted of PBMCs from blood, taken around seven weeks after vaccination. The CDR3 is CASSLPRGEEKLFF. As DNA, the CDR3 is TGTGCCAGCAGTTTACCCAGAGGGGAAGAAAAACTGTTTTTT.